This TCR beta chain was documented in a study of PD-L1 blockade in urothelial cancer. Study-level background: The patients' atezolizumab therapy, 1,200 mg intravenously every 3 weeks, started around 2014.

Some clones are missing from TCRdb's copy, which holds only in-frame ones; the method was immunoSEQ multiplex PCR. The data show 25,000 to 35,000 clones, 87% seen once. The CDR3 sequence is 14 residues long. Germline assignment: CDR1 MDHEN and CDR2 SYDVKM. Losses at the gene ends were 2 bases for V and 5 bases for J; bases not matched to a gene: 0. The specimen comprised PBMCs, sampled around atezolizumab (anti-PD-L1) treatment. V is TRBV28 and J is TRBJ2-5, with 12 bases fitting TRBD2. This sequence was found in a man in his fifties with urothelial cancer. The CDR3 DNA reads TGTGCCAGCAGTTTAGGACTAGCGGGGGAGACCCAGTACTTC. The encoded protein is CASSLGLAGETQYF.